The following is a T cell receptor beta chain sequence with its context. The data were taken from a study of blood T cell repertoires in COVID-19. The protocol was immunoSEQ multiplex PCR, while the TCRdb copy is restricted to in-frame clones and leaves out a portion. The sample records a few hundred thousand clones, 80% to 90% being singletons. Sequencing used peripheral blood. The TCR comes from a woman between 40 and 55 years old with acute or convalescent COVID-19.

CDR3 bases: TGCAGTGCTAGTAGAGCTACAGGGGAGGTATATGGCTACACCTTC. Its protein product is CSASRATGEVYGYTF. The rearrangement links TRBV20-1 to TRBJ1-2; TRBD1 aligns across 7 bases. Germline lookup yields CDR1 DFQATT and CDR2 SNEGSKA (reference sequence). CDR3 size: 15 residues. J gave up 5 bases and V 3 bases, and 12 bases lay outside the gene matches.